This T cell receptor (beta chain) derives from a study of immune evolution from preneoplasia to lung adenocarcinoma. General study results and limits: Normal lung had highest clonality; later lesions appeared denser, more diverse.

Between about 2014 and 2018, patients underwent resection in Japan or China. Repertoires were generated with immunoSEQ multiplex PCR, while TCRdb's copy carries only in-frame clones and drops some. The sample holds over 5,500 clones, around four fifths seen once. The CDR3 sequence is 16 residues long. The V and J ends lost 0 bases and 2 bases respectively, with 13 bases between them. Germline CDR1 is SGDLS and CDR2 is YYNGEE. This clone was counted a few times. No antigen is known for it. The rearrangement links TRBV9 to TRBJ2-3; D is possibly TRBD1 (6 bases). This receptor was obtained from a donor at least 70 years old with lung adenocarcinoma. Sequencing input: FFPE lung adenocarcinoma in situ tissue. The CDR3 nucleotides are TGTGCCAGCAGCGTAGTTCCAGGGGCTTCCACAGATACGCAGTATTTT. This codes for CASSVVPGASTDTQYF.